One and the same sample provided the 14 T cell receptor beta chains below, sequenced in a study. TCRdb re-called the 5' RACE reads with MiXCR, one entry per CDR3 protein. The data contain tens of thousands of distinct CDR3 sequences, around a quarter of them singletons. The sequenced sample consisted of naive CD4+ T cells sorted from blood. The subset is: naive CD4+ T cells, CD4+CD45RA+CD25-. Source of these receptors: a female donor with breast cancer.

The chain uses TRBV18 and TRBJ2-4, with D perhaps TRBD1 (5 bases). The CDR3 has 13 amino acids. Trimming removed 3 bases from V and 12 bases from J, with 15 bases in between. The V gene's germline CDR1 is KGHSH and CDR2 LQKENI. CDR3 sequence reads: CASSPSDTRRQYF. CDR3 sequence (DNA): TGTGCCAGCTCACCCTCGGACACAAGACGTCAGTACTTC.

The V gene is TRBV27, the J gene TRBJ1-6, with 8 nucleotides matching TRBD1. Germline V gene sequence: CDR1 MNHEY, CDR2 SMNVEV (reference sequence). The CDR3 is made up of 16 amino acids. The V segment lost 4 bases and the J segment 8 bases; nucleotides outside the gene matches: 10. This chain's CDR3 is CASSWIPGGRHSPLHF. The CDR3 region has the DNA TGTGCCAGCAGTTGGATTCCAGGGGGCCGGCATTCACCCCTCCACTTT.

The chain links TRBV25-1 to TRBJ2-1; the D gene could be TRBD1 or TRBD2 (5 bases each). The V gene lost 5 bases and the J gene lost 9 bases, with 14 bases spanning the gap. CDR1 is MGHDK and CDR2 is SYGVNS in the germline V gene. This CDR3 comprises 13 residues. The CDR3 sequence is CASSQSSGSEQFF. In nucleotides, the CDR3 is TGTGCCAGCAGTCAGTCCTCAGGGAGTGAGCAGTTCTTC.

Only a few counts were recorded for this clonotype. The CDR3 sequence: CATAVSGDRETQYF. CDR3 nucleotide sequence: TGTGCCACGGCAGTATCAGGGGATAGAGAGACCCAGTACTTC. The J gene is TRBJ2-5, the V gene TRBV7-9, with TRBD1 as a possible D gene (6 bases). The CDR3 is 14 amino acids. V was pared by 10 bases and J by 4 bases, with 19 bases between. CDR1 is SEHNR, CDR2 FQNEAQ, per germline (reference sequence). The full variable domain, completed using reference TRBV7-9 and TRBJ2-5, is DTGVSQNPRHKITKRGQNVTFRCDPISEHNRLYWYRQTLGQGPEFLTYFQNEAQLEKSRLLSDRFSAERPKGSFSTLEIQRTEQGDSAMYLCATAVSGDRETQYFGPGTRLLVL.

The V call is TRBV5-4, the J call TRBJ2-2, with a weak D call TRBD1 (6 bases). CDR3 length: 17 residues. Germline V lookup: CDR1 SGHNT, CDR2 YYREEE (reference sequence). V shed 5 bases and J shed 0 bases, with 17 bases lying between them. CDR3: CASRRSSRGANTGELFF. For the CDR3, the DNA is TGTGCCAGCAGACGATCATCCAGGGGAGCGAACACCGGGGAGCTGTTTTTT.

The chain joins TRBV5-1 to TRBJ2-1, with D hard to call. Germline CDR1 SGHRS, CDR2 YFSETQ. The CDR3 consists of 15 residues. Trimming removed 0 bases from V and 5 bases from J, with 12 bases in between. The CDR3 loop is CASSLAGPRHNEQFF. Here the CDR3 DNA reads TGCGCCAGCAGCTTGGCCGGTCCCCGCCACAATGAGCAGTTCTTC. Looking up the rest from reference TRBV5-1 and TRBJ2-1 gives the full variable domain: KAGVTQTPRYLIKTRGQQVTLSCSPISGHRSVSWYQQTPGQGLQFLFEYFSETQRNKGNFPGRFSGRQFSNSRSEMNVSTLELGDSALYLCASSLAGPRHNEQFFGPGTRLTVL.

This chain links TRBV4-2 with TRBJ2-7, with D unclear. Germline loops: CDR1 LGHNA, CDR2 YNFKEQ. V was shortened by 3 bases and J by 5 bases, with 8 bases between the two germline ends. There are 12 residues in the CDR3. The CDR3 reads CASSQVRNEQYF. As DNA, the CDR3 is TGTGCCAGCAGCCAGGTACGAAACGAGCAGTACTTC.

This clonotype has a handful of counts. CDR3 DNA: TGTGCCAGCAGCAGGCCCGGGGGCAATCAGCCCCAGCATTTT. Translating gives CASSRPGGNQPQHF. The chain couples TRBV7-9 to TRBJ1-5, with no clear D. The CDR3 is 14 amino acids. V gave up 5 bases and J gave up 2 bases, with 10 bases separating them. From germline, CDR1 is SEHNR and CDR2 FQNEAQ (reference sequence).

The chain links TRBV20-1 to TRBJ2-3; 11 nucleotides match TRBD2. CDR1 is DFQATT, CDR2 SNEGSKA, per germline (reference sequence). This CDR3 is 16 amino acids long. J gave up 7 bases and V 6 bases, and 15 bases lay outside the gene matches. For the CDR3, the DNA is TGCAGTGCAACTCCCGGGACTAGCGGAAAGATAAATACGCAGTATTTT. Translation: CSATPGTSGKINTQYF.

Sample share makes this clonotype medium-sized. V gene TRBV20-1 combines with J gene TRBJ1-2; D is uncertain. Trimming took 6 bases from V and 6 from J, leaving 17 bases between them. The CDR3 has 13 amino acids. Germline V gene sequence: CDR1 DFQATT, CDR2 SNEGSKA (reference sequence). The CDR3 nucleotides are TGCAGTGCGACCGTCCCCTCTGGGAATGGCTACACCTTC. Protein sequence: CSATVPSGNGYTF.

This clonotype was observed a handful of times. The gene calls are TRBV7-8 and TRBJ2-3; TRBD2 matches 7 bases. The germline gives CDR1 SGHVS, CDR2 FQNEAQ. V dropped 3 bases and J dropped 2; count of bases not matched to a gene: 5. The CDR3 is 15 residues long. CDR3: CASSFGLADTDTQYF. Written as DNA, the CDR3 is TGTGCCAGCAGCTTCGGGCTAGCGGACACAGATACGCAGTATTTT.

This clonotype showed up just a few times. This chain joins TRBV10-3 and TRBJ1-2; 8 bases match TRBD1. J gave up 4 bases and V 4 bases, and 8 bases lay outside the gene matches. CDR3 size: 15 residues. CDR1 and CDR2 (germline): ENHRY, SYGVKD. The CDR3 nucleotides read TGTGCCATCAGTGCTAGACAGGGGATCTTCTATGGCTACACCTTC. Its protein product is CAISARQGIFYGYTF.

The genes are TRBV12-3 or TRBV12-4 and TRBJ1-2; TRBD1 is a possible D gene (5 bases). V lost 6 bases and J lost 6, with 11 bases in between. The CDR3 is made up of 12 amino acids. As DNA, the CDR3 is TGTGCCAGCAGAGTACGGGGGGATGGCTACACCTTC. It specifies CASRVRGDGYTF.

The rearrangement joins TRBV20-1 to TRBJ2-1, with 12 bases lining up with TRBD2. The CDR3 covers 22 residues. Germline values: CDR1 DFQATT, CDR2 SNEGSKA (reference sequence). The trim removed 5 bases at V and 4 bases at J, leaving 27 bases unmatched. CDR3 amino acids: CSAPPRGTPLAGGQRWYNEQFF. The CDR3 DNA reads as TGCAGTGCTCCACCCCGCGGCACCCCACTAGCGGGAGGACAACGATGGTACAATGAGCAGTTCTTC.